This T cell receptor beta chain was identified in a study of T cells in Graves' hyperthyroidism and ophthalmopathy. This clonotype was seen many times. Its specificity is unknown. The TCR beta CDR3 regions underwent amplification using RNA transcripts as the source. First-round RT-PCR with HTBI primers amplified the TCR CDR3 region. TCRdb re-analysed the multiplex PCR reads in MiXCR, keeping a single row per CDR3 protein. Here the sample spans roughly 280,000 distinct CDR3 sequences, 22% being singletons. Study-wide points: Ophthalmopathy could be told apart from stable hyperthyroidism with a 13 V-J model.

The CDR3 spans 13 residues. After removal of 5 bases from V and 1 base from J, the junction contained 2 bases not matched to a gene. Germline-derived CDR1 and CDR2 are DFQATT and SNEGSKA (reference sequence). This sequence was found in a man aged 30 to 45 with Graves' ophthalmopathy. Sequences were obtained from blood. V is TRBV20-1 and J is TRBJ1-1; 9 bases match TRBD1. This CDR3 is CSAGTGTNTEAFF. The DNA of the CDR3 is TGCAGTGCTGGGACAGGGACGAACACTGAAGCTTTCTTT.